This T cell receptor (beta chain) comes out of a study of T cell repertoires in cytomegalovirus infection. Background on the study: CMV infection together with matching HLA type was indicated by public TCR beta signatures. Whole-study results and caveats: Ex vivo responses were dominated by HLA-C-restricted CMV-specific TCR beta clonotypes.

The CDR3 consists of 15 residues. Per the germline V gene, CDR1 is SEHNR and CDR2 is FQNEAQ (reference sequence). Unmatched junction bases numbered 9, after V lost 5 bases and J lost 6 bases. A single record per CDR3 protein comes from TCRdb applying MiXCR to the reads. The top ten clones hold 6.5% to 10% of a sample with about 680,000 distinct CDR3 sequences, approximately 24% of them seen once. Worth noting for this clonotype: Its antigen is undetermined.

The source of this sequence is a human donor in good health (CMV status not recorded). Some clones in this sample may be carry-over from other donors' samples. V usage is TRBV7-9 and J usage is TRBJ2-2; the match to TRBD1 covers 7 bases. The sample taken for sequencing was CD8+ T cells from PBMCs. This CDR3 is CASSARQGTAGELFF. CDR3 DNA: TGTGCCAGCAGCGCTAGACAGGGAACGGCCGGGGAGCTGTTTTTT.